This T cell receptor (beta chain) came from a study of blood T cell repertoires in COVID-19. Study details: Samples representing acute and convalescent COVID-19 were sourced from the United States, Italy and Spain. PBMCs, B-cell-depleted T cells, or T cells provided the cDNA or gDNA that made up the material.

Original data processing: How many nucleated cells were present was estimated from reference gene primer amplification. Clones were sequenced by immunoSEQ multiplex PCR, and TCRdb holds only the in-frame ones, with some missing. V and J calls and clone size come straight from that table; D and trimming were deduced from the DNA. The sample lists over 85,000 clones, 75% to 95% occurring once. The CDR3 has 16 amino acids. V was trimmed by 4 bases and J by 3 bases, leaving 18 bases between them. Germline CDR1 and CDR2: SEHNR and FQNEAQ (reference sequence). The chain joins TRBV7-9 to TRBJ1-2; perhaps TRBD1 as D (6 bases). Material: peripheral blood. This clonotype was sampled from a man aged 18 to 30 with acute or convalescent COVID-19. CDR3 DNA: TGTGCCAGCAGCTCCCCAGACTCGACAGGAGACTATGGCTACACCTTC. Translating gives CASSSPDSTGDYGYTF.